This T cell receptor (beta chain) appears in the sequencing data of a study of early T cells in non-severe SARS-CoV-2 infection. Across the whole study: Sequencing used unsorted whole-blood bulk RNA, so chains lack pairing.

This clonotype appeared a few times. The CDR3 extends over 13 amino acids. Germline CDR1 is KGHSH and CDR2 is LQKENI. Trimming removed 0 bases at V and 4 bases at J, with 7 bases between. TCRdb re-derived calls from the 5' RACE reads in MiXCR, one entry per CDR3 protein. The data hold tens of thousands of distinct CDR3 sequences, with approximately 5% observed a single time. The chain uses TRBV18 and TRBJ2-7, with D maybe TRBD2 (5 bases). The sample comprised whole blood. This clonotype was sampled from an adult who was a healthcare worker with PCR-confirmed SARS-CoV-2 infection or an uninfected control (not recorded which). Here the CDR3 DNA reads TGTGCCAGCTCACCACCGAGCGGTTACGAGCAGTACTTC. Its translation is CASSPPSGYEQYF.